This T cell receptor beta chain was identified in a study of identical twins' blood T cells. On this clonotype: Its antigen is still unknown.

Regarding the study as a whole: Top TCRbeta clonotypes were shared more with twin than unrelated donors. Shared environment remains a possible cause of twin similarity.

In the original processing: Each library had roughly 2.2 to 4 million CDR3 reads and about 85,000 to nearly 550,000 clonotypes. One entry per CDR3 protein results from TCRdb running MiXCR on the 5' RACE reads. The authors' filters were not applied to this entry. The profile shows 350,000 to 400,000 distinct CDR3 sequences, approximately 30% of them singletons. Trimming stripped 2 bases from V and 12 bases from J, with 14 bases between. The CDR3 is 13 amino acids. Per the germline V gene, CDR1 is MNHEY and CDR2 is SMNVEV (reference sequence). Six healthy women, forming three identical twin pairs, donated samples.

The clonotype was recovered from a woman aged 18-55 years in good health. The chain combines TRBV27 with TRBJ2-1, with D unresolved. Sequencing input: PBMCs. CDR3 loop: CASSLNLEARQFF. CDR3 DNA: TGTGCCAGCAGTTTAAATTTAGAGGCCCGGCAGTTCTTC.